The rows below give T cell receptor beta chains drawn from one sample of a study of cytomegalovirus exposure and HLA in healthy donors. The method was immunoSEQ multiplex PCR; TCRdb's version includes in-frame clones alone and lacks a portion of them. The sample lists 150,000 to 200,000 clones; 55% to 65% were seen once. Sequencing was carried out using PBMCs. All receptors derive from a middle-aged man in good health and CMV-seronegative. The conserved cysteine and the conserved F or W are not part of the CDR3 here. The D gene is left open where the match is weak. The size field is filled for only some rows; it gives once, few, many or a size class.

V gene | CDR3 length | D gene | clone size | CDR3 protein
TRBV19 | 11 | NA | few | ASSIYPGTEAF
TRBV11-2 | 13 | TRBD1 | NA | ASSLDRGGFHEQF
TRBV19 | 14 | TRBD1 | NA | ASDDRGRGRDTEAF
TRBV7-9 | 14 | NA | NA | SSSLVGSGEGAEAF
TRBV28 | 12 | NA | NA | ASSLGGSPYEQY
TRBV19 | 13 | NA | NA | ASSKEGESGSPLH
TRBV5-5 | 13 | NA | many | ASSPQTLYINEQF
TRBV20-1 | 8 | NA | NA | SAIQYEQY
TRBV30 | 14 | TRBD1 | NA | AWKGQGTRENSPLH
TRBV19 | 12 | TRBD1 | once | ASSIARQGQPQH
TRBV13 | 15 | TRBD1 | NA | ASSTRLTGDRDYGYT
TRBV2 | 9 | NA | NA | ASTVQETQY
TRBV5-4 | 14 | NA | NA | ASSQDGLGGSTEAF
TRBV5-1 | 13 | TRBD1 | NA | ASSSGTGANQPQH
TRBV5-4 | 14 | TRBD2 | NA | ASSLFYGGASGTQY